This T cell receptor beta chain comes out of a study of cytomegalovirus exposure and HLA in healthy donors. About the study: According to later analysis, the same platform produced the roughly 130 validation and several hundred first-cohort repertoires.

The CDR3 totals 13 residues. The ends were cut back, 5 bases at V and 2 bases at J, with 6 bases in the middle. Germline CDR1 and CDR2: KGHSH and LQKENI. Measured with immunoSEQ multiplex PCR; TCRdb has only the in-frame clones, and not every one. The table has about 240,000 clones, approximately 83% seen once. The V and J genes are TRBV18 and TRBJ1-4; D is undetermined. This clonotype was sampled from a woman aged 25 to 45 in good health and CMV-seropositive. The material sequenced was PBMCs. The DNA of the CDR3 is TGTGCCAGCTCATCAGCGACTAATGAAAAACTGTTTTTT. It encodes CASSSATNEKLFF.